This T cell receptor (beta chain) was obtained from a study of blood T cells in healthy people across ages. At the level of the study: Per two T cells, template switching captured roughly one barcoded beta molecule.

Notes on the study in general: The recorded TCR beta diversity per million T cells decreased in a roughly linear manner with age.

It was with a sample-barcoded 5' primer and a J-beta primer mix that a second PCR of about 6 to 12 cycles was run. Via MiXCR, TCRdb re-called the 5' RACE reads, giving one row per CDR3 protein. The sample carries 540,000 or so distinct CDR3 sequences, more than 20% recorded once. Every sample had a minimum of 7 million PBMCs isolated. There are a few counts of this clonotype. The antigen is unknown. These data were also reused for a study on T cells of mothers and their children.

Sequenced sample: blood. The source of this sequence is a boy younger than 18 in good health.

This CDR3 is CASSQDLDPQEKLFF. The DNA for the CDR3 is TGCGCCAGCAGCCAAGATCTAGATCCCCAAGAAAAACTGTTTTTT. The V and J genes are TRBV4-3 and TRBJ1-4; D is unclear. Germline V gene lookup returns CDR1 LGHNA and CDR2 YSLEER. The CDR3 spans 15 residues. The V and J ends lost 0 bases and 8 bases respectively, with 13 bases between them.